Given below is one T cell receptor beta chain in context. This entry is derived from a study of blood T cell repertoires in COVID-19. On the study more broadly: The United States, Italy and Spain supplied acute and convalescent COVID-19 samples. Sources were T cells, B-cell-depleted T cells, or PBMCs; the material itself was cDNA or gDNA.

Per the germline V gene, CDR1 is SGHNT and CDR2 is YYREEE (reference sequence). V gave up 9 bases and J gave up 3 bases; unmatched junction bases: 8. The CDR3 totals 14 residues. In the original workflow: Quantification of nucleated cells was approximated via reference gene primer amplification. The protocol was immunoSEQ multiplex PCR, while the TCRdb copy is restricted to in-frame clones and leaves out a portion. That table is the source of V, J and clone size, and D and trimming were worked out from the DNA. This table has 410,000 or so clones, more than 80% appearing once. The TCR was taken from a young woman with active or convalescent COVID-19. Sequencing used peripheral blood. The V gene is TRBV5-4, the J gene TRBJ1-4, with TRBD1 identical over 7 bases. CDR3 nucleotides: TGTGCCACCACGGCAGGGGGTCCTAATGAAAAACTGTTTTTT. This sequence encodes CATTAGGPNEKLFF.